This T cell receptor (beta chain) was recorded in a study of shared clonotypes between healthy human individuals. In the case of this clone: It may be a read error: a sequence one base away is much more abundant.

Per germline, CDR1 SNHLY and CDR2 FYNNEI. Trimming took 8 bases from V and 4 from J, leaving 6 bases between them. This CDR3 has 11 amino acids. The assay ran at deep level. Each PCR replicate from the sorted subsets contained about 200 ng DNA, which is about 31,000 T cell genomes. Sequencing used immunoSEQ multiplex PCR; TCRdb keeps in-frame clones, though not all of them. This sample has over a million clones, with about 84% found just once. All participating donors were Caucasian adults from Nashville, Tennessee. The sample comprised memory CD4+ T cells from PBMCs. Noted subset: CD45RA-negative fraction. The source is a man between 18 and 35 years old in good health. Some clones in this sample may be carry-over from other donors' samples. The chain combines TRBV2 with TRBJ2-1, with D possibly being TRBD1 or TRBD2 (5 bases each). The CDR3 coding sequence is TGTGCCAGCGGGACGTACAATGAGCAGTTCTTC. Translation: CASGTYNEQFF.